Sequencing of this T cell receptor beta chain was carried out in a study of blood T cell repertoires in COVID-19. The V and J ends lost 0 bases and 1 base, in that order; junction bases with no gene match: 0. The CDR3 is 16 amino acids. Germline-derived CDR1 and CDR2 are KGHSH and LQKENI. How the authors handled the data: Reference gene primer amplification yielded estimated nucleated cell counts. Sequencing used immunoSEQ multiplex PCR; TCRdb keeps in-frame clones, though not all of them. V, J and clone size are taken as reported in that table, and D and trimming were inferred from the DNA itself. Here the sample spans over 70,000 clones, more than 80% being singletons.

The chain is built from TRBV18 and TRBJ2-3, with 11 bases that match TRBD2. This receptor was obtained from a woman in her 70s with acute or convalescent COVID-19. The sequenced material came from peripheral blood. CDR3 amino acids: CASSPPGLAGTDTQYF. In nucleotides, the CDR3 is TGTGCCAGCTCACCACCGGGACTAGCGGGCACAGATACGCAGTATTTT.